This TCR beta chain was identified during a study of cytomegalovirus exposure and HLA in healthy donors. Overall study findings and caveats: The authors enumerated 180 or so TCR beta chains as linked to cytomegalovirus. For most TCR beta V segments, an earlier analysis put the productive rate at about 87% or about 30% of the time.

Notes on this clone: What it binds is unknown.

Samples came from healthy bone marrow donors. The PCR made use of 60 Vbeta and 13 Jbeta primers. Using immunoSEQ multiplex PCR, the repertoire was profiled, and TCRdb retains in-frame clones only, with some absent. The sample holds some 200,000 clones, approximately 70% seen once. Germline V CDR1 and CDR2: MNHNY, SVGAGI (reference sequence). There are 14 residues in the CDR3. V was pared by 5 bases and J by 1 base, with 11 bases between. Sequenced sample: PBMCs. The chain links TRBV6-6 to TRBJ1-1; D perhaps matches TRBD1 (5 bases). The sequence derives from a man aged 35-49 years in good health and CMV-seropositive. The CDR3 spells CASSILRANTEAFF. As DNA, the CDR3 is TGTGCCAGCAGTATACTCAGGGCGAACACTGAAGCTTTCTTT.